This TCR beta chain was found in a study of blood T cell repertoires in COVID-19. Across the whole study: There were acute and convalescent COVID-19 samples, and they came from the United States, Italy and Spain. PBMCs, B-cell-depleted T cells, or T cells provided the cDNA or gDNA that made up the material.

V was cut by 3 bases and J by 1 base, with 12 bases left in between. The CDR3 sequence is 15 residues long. Germline V CDR1 and CDR2: SGHTA, FQGNSA. In the source study's methods: Cell counts per sample came from amplifying reference gene primers. Method: immunoSEQ multiplex PCR; TCRdb's copy keeps in-frame clones and lacks some. V and J calls and clone size are as listed in that table; D and trimming were resolved from the DNA. The sample includes about 170,000 clones, approximately 83% of them seen just once. The sample consisted of peripheral blood. The receptor was derived from a man aged 65-85 years with active or convalescent COVID-19. The V call is TRBV7-2, the J call TRBJ1-1; D is possibly TRBD1 (5 bases). CDR3 coding DNA: TGTGCCAGCAGCTTCGGACCCACAGGGAACACTGAAGCTTTCTTT. This encodes CASSFGPTGNTEAFF.